This T cell receptor (beta chain) derives from a study of blood T cell repertoires in COVID-19 (dated by TCRdb to about 2020). Study-level background: Samples covering the acute and convalescent phases of COVID-19 were provided by collaborators in the United States, Italy and Spain. The samples were drawn from two sources: the first 160 participants of the ongoing ImmuneRACE study, and about 1,300 subjects contributed by 6 global collaborators. The prospective study material was composed of cDNA or gDNA derived from T cells, B-cell-depleted T cells, or PBMCs. A de-identified subject ID, COVID-19 status, age in years and sex were almost always included in the sample metadata. Deeply sampled blood TCRbeta repertoires from subjects exposed to, actively infected with, or recovered from COVID-19 were included in the dataset. Where available, HLA class I and class II types were obtained from metadata supplied by the sample provider rather than from assay-based typing. The repertoires were made available in a free public database intended to serve as a resource for research on the immune response to SARS-CoV-2. The study at large found these results: The amount of clinical and demographic metadata varied by source and participant and was provided uncurated.

Trimming costs V 5 bases and J 8 bases, and their ends lie 15 bases apart. Including the terminal cysteine and phenylalanine, the CDR3 comprises 13 residues. Only CDR3 DNA is held: 39 bases, read in frame from base 1. The germline V gene (reference sequence) provides CDR1 LNHDA and CDR2 SQIVND. Collaborating institutions collected whole blood in K2EDTA tubes following their own protocols. Collaborator samples were shipped for TCRbeta analysis as frozen whole blood, isolated PBMCs, or DNA extracted from either sample type. Notes on this clone: It has no known antigen specificity. Per-base qualities were not stored, and no clone one base away is much larger.

TCRbeta CDR3 regions were amplified from genomic DNA using the immunoSEQ Assay, a bias-controlled multiplex PCR. The paper's processing steps were these. Within the assay, amplification of reference gene primers was used to estimate how many nucleated cells each sample contained. To quantify the absolute abundance of each unique TCRbeta CDR3 rearrangement, sequence reads were collapsed and filtered. For each sample, productive Simpson clonality was calculated by taking the square root of Simpson's diversity index across productive rearrangements. Here the immuneACCESS table is served through TCRdb, limited to in-frame sequences with V and J called. Missing clones are a known gap in these copies; in checked studies unresolved V genes cover under half, and the rest lacks a known reason. V, J and clone size reflect that table, while D and trimming were determined from the DNA. Present in this sample are approximately 250,000 clones, 83% of which were seen just once. 7.4% of the sample is taken by the ten largest.

Sequencing was done on a sample of peripheral blood. The rearranged segments are TRBV19 and TRBJ1-2; the D gene remains uncertain. The TCR comes from a woman aged 45-65 years with acute or convalescent COVID-19. The nucleotide sequence reads TGTGCCAGTAGTCACCGACACCGCTTGGGCTACACCTTC. Protein translation: CASSHRHRLGYTF.